This T cell receptor (beta chain) was found in a study of blood T cell repertoires in COVID-19. Across the study: Samples of COVID-19 (acute and convalescent) were obtained from the United States, Italy and Spain. PBMCs, B-cell-depleted T cells, or T cells provided the cDNA or gDNA that made up the material.

The ends lost 1 base at V and 10 bases at J; junction bases unmatched: 16. CDR3 length: 16 amino acids. Original methodology: Amplification with reference gene primers provided the estimates of nucleated cell counts. The repertoire was sequenced with immunoSEQ multiplex PCR; TCRdb's copy has only in-frame clones and lacks some. Clone size and the V and J calls come from that table; the DNA yielded D and trimming. There are 46,000 or so clones in the sample; 90% occur only once, and around a fifth lies in the top ten. The sequence derives from an older man with active COVID-19. The specimen was peripheral blood. This rearrangement joins TRBV5-7 to TRBJ1-1, with 7 nucleotides matching TRBD1. TRBV5-7 carries the ORF label, with uncertain function. The CDR3 sequence is CASSLTPQGRMCSAFF. CDR3 sequence (DNA): TGTGCCAGCAGCTTGACCCCACAGGGGAGGATGTGTTCAGCTTTCTTT.